What follows is one T cell receptor beta chain and its context. What it recognizes is unknown. TCRdb recomputed calls from the RT-PCR reads with MiXCR, one row per CDR3 protein. The top ten hold roughly an eighth of the sample, which has about 160,000 distinct CDR3 sequences, approximately 11% seen once. The source of the sample is a study of response to subunit inactivated influenza vaccine. Overall study results and limits: Seasonal influenza vaccination, on each occasion, was suggested by the authors to recruit few new T cells.

Germline CDR1 and CDR2: SGHVS and FNYEAQ. The length of the CDR3 is 16 residues. V lost 5 bases to trimming and J lost 2 bases; unmatched junction nucleotides: 4. Source: non-naive T cells sorted from PBMCs, taken 40 to 50 days after vaccination. This TCR derives from a man in his fifties who received an inactivated influenza vaccine. This sequence joins TRBV7-6 and TRBJ2-7, with 15 bases matching TRBD2. This CDR3 is CASSSRTSGRAYEQYF. The CDR3 bases are TGTGCCAGCAGCAGTAGGACTAGCGGGAGGGCCTACGAGCAGTACTTC.